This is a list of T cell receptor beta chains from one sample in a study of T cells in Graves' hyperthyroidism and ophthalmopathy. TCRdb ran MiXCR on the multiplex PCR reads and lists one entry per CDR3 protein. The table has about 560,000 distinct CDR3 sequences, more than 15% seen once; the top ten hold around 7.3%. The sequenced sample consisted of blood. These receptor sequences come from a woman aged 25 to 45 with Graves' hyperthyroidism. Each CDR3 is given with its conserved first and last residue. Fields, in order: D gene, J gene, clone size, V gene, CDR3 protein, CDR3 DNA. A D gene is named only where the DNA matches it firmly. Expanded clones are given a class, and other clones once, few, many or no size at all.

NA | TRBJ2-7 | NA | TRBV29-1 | CSVDLAGTYEQYF | TGCAGCGTTGATCTGGCCGGCACCTACGAGCAGTACTTC
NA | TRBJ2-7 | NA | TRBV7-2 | CASSSRHGTDPYEQYF | TGTGCCAGCAGCTCCCGCCACGGGACGGACCCCTACGAGCAGTACTTC
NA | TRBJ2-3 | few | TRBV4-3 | CASSQEATLSTDTQYF | TGCGCCAGCAGCCAAGAGGCCACCCTTAGCACAGATACGCAGTATTTT
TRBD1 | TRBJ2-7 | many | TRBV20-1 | CSAPSRDSYYEQYF | TGCAGTGCTCCGTCCCGGGACAGCTACTACGAGCAGTACTTC
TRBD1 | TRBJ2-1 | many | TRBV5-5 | CASSLILGTAYNEQFF | TGTGCCAGCAGCTTGATACTTGGGACAGCCTACAATGAGCAGTTCTTC
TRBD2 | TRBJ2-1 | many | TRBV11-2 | CASSASGGYNEQFF | TGTGCCAGCAGCGCTAGCGGGGGTTACAATGAGCAGTTCTTC
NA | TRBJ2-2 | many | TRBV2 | CASSEWVPTGELFF | TGTGCCAGCAGTGAATGGGTACCCACCGGGGAGCTGTTTTTT
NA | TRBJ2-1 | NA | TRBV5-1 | CASSPAGEEQFF | TGCGCCAGCAGCCCGGCAGGAGAGGAGCAGTTCTTC
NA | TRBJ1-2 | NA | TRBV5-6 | CASSLGTEMGYTF | TGTGCCAGCAGCTTGGGGACAGAAATGGGCTACACCTTC
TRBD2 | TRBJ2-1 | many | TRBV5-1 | CASSPLGGRGEQFF | TGCGCCAGCAGCCCCCTCGGAGGGAGGGGTGAGCAGTTCTTC
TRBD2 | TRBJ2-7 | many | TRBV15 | CATSPSTSGSPYEQYF | TGTGCCACCAGCCCCTCGACTAGCGGGAGTCCCTACGAGCAGTACTTC
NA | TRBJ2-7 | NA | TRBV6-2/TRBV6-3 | CASSYSADYSYEQYF | TGTGCCAGCAGTTACTCGGCCGACTACTCCTACGAGCAGTACTTC
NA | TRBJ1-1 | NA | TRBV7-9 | CASSLAPVGNTEAFF | TGTGCCAGCAGCTTAGCCCCGGTTGGGAACACTGAAGCTTTCTTT
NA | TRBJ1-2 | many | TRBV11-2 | CASSLGPAGYTF | TGTGCCAGCAGCTTAGGACCGGCCGGCTACACCTTC
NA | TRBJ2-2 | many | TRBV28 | CASSFLRGAGELFF | TGTGCCAGCAGTTTCCTTAGAGGGGCCGGGGAGCTGTTTTTT
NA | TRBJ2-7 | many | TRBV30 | CAWSMLQGSEQYF | TGTGCCTGGAGTATGTTACAGGGCTCCGAGCAGTACTTC
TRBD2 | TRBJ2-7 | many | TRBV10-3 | CAIMIAGGANEQYF | TGTGCCATCATGATAGCGGGAGGAGCTAACGAGCAGTACTTC
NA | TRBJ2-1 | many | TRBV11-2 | CASSLVFALRGVSYNEQFF | TGTGCCAGCAGCTTAGTATTTGCATTGCGGGGTGTATCCTACAATGAGCAGTTCTTC
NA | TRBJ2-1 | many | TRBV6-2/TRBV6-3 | CASRPTGYNEQFF | TGTGCCAGCAGACCTACAGGGTACAATGAGCAGTTCTTC
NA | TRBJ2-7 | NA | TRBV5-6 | CASSSSQRHSYSYEQYF | TGTGCCAGCAGCTCCAGTCAGCGTCACTCCTACTCCTACGAGCAGTACTTC
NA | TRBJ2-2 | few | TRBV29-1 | CSVAPDSILRTGELFF | TGCAGCGTTGCCCCGGACTCGATCCTACGGACCGGGGAGCTGTTTTTT
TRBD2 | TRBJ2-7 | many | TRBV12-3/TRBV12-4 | CASSFRTSGRGEQYF | TGTGCCAGCAGTTTCCGGACTAGCGGGAGAGGAGAGCAGTACTTC
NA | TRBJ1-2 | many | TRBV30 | CAWSDQDYGYTF | TGTGCCTGGAGTGACCAGGACTATGGCTACACCTTC
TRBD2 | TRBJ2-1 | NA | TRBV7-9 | CASSKRASGDNEQFF | TGTGCCAGCAGTAAGCGGGCTAGCGGAGACAATGAGCAGTTCTTC
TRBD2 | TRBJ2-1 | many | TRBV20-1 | CSAPGTSGFNEQFF | TGCAGTGCTCCCGGGACTAGCGGTTTCAATGAGCAGTTCTTC
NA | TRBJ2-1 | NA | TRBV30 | CAWRSFHQGNEQFF | TGTGCCTGGAGAAGCTTCCATCAGGGAAATGAGCAGTTCTTC
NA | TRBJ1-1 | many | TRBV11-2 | CASSLEAQATEAFF | TGTGCCAGCAGCTTAGAGGCTCAGGCTACTGAAGCTTTCTTT
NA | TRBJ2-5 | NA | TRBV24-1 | CATGLGAGETQYF | TGTGCCACCGGGCTGGGGGCGGGAGAGACCCAGTACTTC
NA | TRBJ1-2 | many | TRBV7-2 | CASSHGPEVGYTF | TGTGCCAGCAGCCACGGGCCAGAGGTCGGCTACACCTTC
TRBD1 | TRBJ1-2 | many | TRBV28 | CASSLPGQTNYGYTF | TGTGCCAGCAGCTTGCCGGGACAGACTAACTATGGCTACACCTTC
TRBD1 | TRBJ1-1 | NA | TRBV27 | CASRTRDRGYTEAFF | TGTGCCAGCAGGACGCGGGACAGGGGGTACACTGAAGCTTTCTTT
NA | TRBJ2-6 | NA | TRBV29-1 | CSVEDRGSGANVLTF | TGCAGCGTTGAAGATAGGGGCTCTGGGGCCAACGTCCTGACTTTC
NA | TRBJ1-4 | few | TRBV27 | CASSLSGSTGEKLFF | TGTGCCAGCAGTTTATCAGGGTCGACGGGTGAAAAACTGTTTTTT
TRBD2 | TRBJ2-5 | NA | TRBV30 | CAWIGRRESRETQYF | TGTGCCTGGATTGGACGGCGGGAGAGTCGAGAGACCCAGTACTTC
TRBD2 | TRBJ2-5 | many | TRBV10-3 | CAISEVGLAQETQYF | TGTGCCATCAGTGAGGTGGGACTAGCGCAAGAGACCCAGTACTTC
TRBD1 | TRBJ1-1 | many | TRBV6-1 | CAATASRGRGAFF | TGTGCCGCAACGGCAAGCAGGGGGCGCGGAGCTTTCTTT
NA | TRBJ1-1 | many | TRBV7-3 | CASSMGPLNTEAFF | TGTGCCAGCAGCATGGGACCGTTGAACACTGAAGCTTTCTTT
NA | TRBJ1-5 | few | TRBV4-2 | CASREVGSGNQPQHF | TGTGCCAGCAGGGAGGTGGGGAGCGGCAATCAGCCCCAGCATTTT
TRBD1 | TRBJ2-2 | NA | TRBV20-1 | CSAREPGQGASGELFF | TGCAGTGCTAGAGAGCCGGGACAGGGGGCTTCCGGGGAGCTGTTTTTT
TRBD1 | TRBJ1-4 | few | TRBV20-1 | CSARQGGNEKLFF | TGCAGTGCCCGGCAGGGGGGTAATGAAAAACTGTTTTTT
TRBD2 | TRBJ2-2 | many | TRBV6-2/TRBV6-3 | CASSYSAGGTGELFF | TGTGCCAGCAGTTACTCGGCGGGAGGGACCGGGGAGCTGTTTTTT
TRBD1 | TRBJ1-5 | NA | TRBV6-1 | CASTGWTGLNQPQHF | TGTGCCAGCACTGGATGGACAGGGCTGAATCAGCCCCAGCATTTT
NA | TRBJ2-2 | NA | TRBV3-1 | CASSLQNVAGELFF | TGTGCCAGCAGCCTTCAGAATGTCGCCGGGGAGCTGTTTTTT
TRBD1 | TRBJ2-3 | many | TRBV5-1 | CASSPLGDRASDTQYF | TGCGCCAGCAGCCCCTTGGGGGACAGGGCCTCAGATACGCAGTATTTT
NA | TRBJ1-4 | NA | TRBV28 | CASSLMLTGTSNEKLFF | TGTGCCAGCAGTTTAATGTTAACGGGTACCAGCAATGAAAAACTGTTTTTT